The 2 T cell receptor beta chains below come from one sample, sequenced in a study of cytomegalovirus exposure and HLA in healthy donors. Produced via immunoSEQ multiplex PCR; TCRdb's table is partial and in-frame only. The sample contains about 71,000 clones, about 95% of which appear only once. The specimen sequenced was PBMCs. Source of these receptors: a woman between 18 and 30 years old in good health and CMV-seronegative.

The chain employs TRBV15 and TRBJ2-6, with D tentatively TRBD2 (5 bases). Germline loops: CDR1 LNHNV, CDR2 YYDKDF (reference sequence). Trimming took off 0 bases at V and 0 bases at J, with 6 bases between the two ends. The CDR3 sequence is 16 residues long. CDR3 DNA sequence: TGTGCCACCAGCAGAGATAGCGTCTCTGGGGCCAACGTCCTGACTTTC. Amino acid sequence: CATSRDSVSGANVLTF. Using reference TRBV15 and TRBJ2-6 for the parts outside the CDR3, the full variable domain is DAMVIQNPRYQVTQFGKPVTLSCSQTLNHNVMYWYQQKSSQAPKLLFHYYDKDFNNEADTPDNFQSRRPNTSFCFLDIRSPGLGDTAMYLCATSRDSVSGANVLTFGAGSRLTVL.

CDR3 bases: TGCGCCAGCAGCCAAGCCGGGACAAACTCTGGGGCCAACGTCCTGACTTTC. It specifies CASSQAGTNSGANVLTF. This sequence joins TRBV4-3 and TRBJ2-6; D may be TRBD1 (6 bases). The length of the CDR3 is 17 residues. Germline V gives CDR1 LGHNA, CDR2 YSLEER. Trimming shortened V by 1 base and J by 0 bases, and 10 bases separated the two germline ends.